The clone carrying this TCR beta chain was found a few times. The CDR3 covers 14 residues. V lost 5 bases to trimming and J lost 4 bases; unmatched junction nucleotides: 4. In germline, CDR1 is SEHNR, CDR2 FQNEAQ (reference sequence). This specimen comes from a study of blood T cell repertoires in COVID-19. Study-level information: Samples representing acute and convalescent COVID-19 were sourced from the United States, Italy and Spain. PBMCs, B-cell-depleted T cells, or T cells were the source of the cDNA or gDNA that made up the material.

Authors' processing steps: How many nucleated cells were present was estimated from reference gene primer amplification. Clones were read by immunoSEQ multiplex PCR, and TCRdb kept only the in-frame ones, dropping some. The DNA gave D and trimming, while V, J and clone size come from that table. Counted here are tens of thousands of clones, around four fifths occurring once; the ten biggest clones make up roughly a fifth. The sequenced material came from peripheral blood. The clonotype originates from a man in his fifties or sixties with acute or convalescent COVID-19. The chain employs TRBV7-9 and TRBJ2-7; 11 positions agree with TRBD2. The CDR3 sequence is CASSGGTSGYEQYF. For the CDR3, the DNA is TGTGCCAGCAGCGGAGGGACTAGCGGATACGAGCAGTACTTC.